Listed below are T cell receptor beta chains from one sample, sequenced in a study of T-cell reconstitution after alpha-beta-depleted transplantation in children. MiXCR, applied by TCRdb to the PCR reads, yields one record per CDR3 protein. The sample records more than 150,000 distinct CDR3 sequences, roughly 14% being singletons. The sample consisted of PBMCs from the stem cell graft donor, taken from the stem cell graft. The receptors were sampled from a human donor who donated a stem cell graft to a child with acute lymphoblastic leukemia. Both conserved end residues are part of each CDR3. The D gene is left open where the match is weak. A row's size may be missing; if present it is once, few, many or a size class.

D gene: .
V gene: TRBV20-1
CDR3 length: 15
J gene: TRBJ1-1
clone size: few
CDR3 protein: CSARVGGGMNTEAFF
CDR3 DNA: TGCAGTGCTAGAGTTGGGGGGGGGATGAACACTGAAGCTTTCTTT

D gene: .
V gene: TRBV25-1
CDR3 length: 18
J gene: TRBJ2-6
clone size: many
CDR3 protein: CASSEYQGLRSGANVLTF
CDR3 DNA: TGTGCCAGCAGTGAATATCAGGGGCTACGCTCTGGGGCCAACGTCCTGACTTTC

D gene: .
V gene: TRBV5-1
CDR3 length: 14
J gene: TRBJ2-1
clone size: many
CDR3 protein: CASAEGQPYNEQFF
CDR3 DNA: TGCGCCAGTGCGGAGGGACAACCATACAATGAGCAGTTCTTC

D gene: TRBD1
V gene: TRBV5-1
CDR3 length: 14
J gene: TRBJ1-2
clone size: many
CDR3 protein: CASSLDRGLYGYTF
CDR3 DNA: TGCGCCAGCAGCTTGGACAGGGGGCTCTATGGCTACACCTTC

D gene: TRBD2
V gene: TRBV7-8
CDR3 length: 15
J gene: TRBJ2-1
clone size: many
CDR3 protein: CASSSTSGTYNEQFF
CDR3 DNA: TGTGCCAGCAGCTCGACTAGCGGAACCTACAATGAGCAGTTCTTC

D gene: TRBD2
V gene: TRBV25-1
CDR3 length: 15
J gene: TRBJ2-1
clone size: few
CDR3 protein: CASSKKREVHNEQFF
CDR3 DNA: TGTGCCAGCAGTAAAAAGCGGGAGGTACACAATGAGCAGTTCTTC

D gene: .
V gene: TRBV12-3/TRBV12-4
CDR3 length: 16
J gene: TRBJ2-1
clone size: .
CDR3 protein: CASSLPVGVTYNEQFF
CDR3 DNA: TGTGCCAGCAGTTTGCCAGTGGGAGTCACCTACAATGAGCAGTTCTTC

D gene: .
V gene: TRBV12-3/TRBV12-4
CDR3 length: 14
J gene: TRBJ2-7
clone size: few
CDR3 protein: CASSPRGRRDEQYF
CDR3 DNA: TGTGCCAGCAGTCCCCGGGGCCGCAGGGACGAGCAGTACTTC

D gene: .
V gene: TRBV15
CDR3 length: 14
J gene: TRBJ1-2
clone size: many
CDR3 protein: CATSRSRELYGYTF
CDR3 DNA: TGTGCCACCAGCAGATCTAGGGAGCTCTATGGCTACACCTTC

D gene: TRBD2
V gene: TRBV20-1
CDR3 length: 15
J gene: TRBJ2-5
clone size: many
CDR3 protein: CSAKNRDYSQETQYF
CDR3 DNA: TGCAGTGCTAAAAACCGGGACTATTCACAAGAGACCCAGTACTTC

D gene: .
V gene: TRBV29-1
CDR3 length: 13
J gene: TRBJ1-6
clone size: many
CDR3 protein: CSVALNYNSPLHF
CDR3 DNA: TGCAGCGTTGCCTTAAACTATAATTCACCCCTCCACTTT

D gene: TRBD2
V gene: TRBV2
CDR3 length: 18
J gene: TRBJ2-1
clone size: few
CDR3 protein: CAITPLTSGRAGYNEQFF
CDR3 DNA: TGTGCCATCACCCCACTGACTAGCGGGAGGGCCGGGTACAATGAGCAGTTCTTC

D gene: .
V gene: TRBV20-1
CDR3 length: 16
J gene: TRBJ1-6
clone size: many
CDR3 protein: CSARRLSGTSNSPLHF
CDR3 DNA: TGCAGTGCTAGAAGATTGTCCGGGACCTCTAATTCACCCCTCCACTTT

D gene: TRBD2
V gene: TRBV20-1
CDR3 length: 14
J gene: TRBJ2-1
clone size: .
CDR3 protein: CSARDGRGGDEQFF
CDR3 DNA: TGCAGTGCTAGAGATGGTCGGGGGGGGGATGAGCAGTTCTTC

D gene: .
V gene: TRBV6-5
CDR3 length: 17
J gene: TRBJ2-2
clone size: few
CDR3 protein: CASSYSGYRGLTGELFF
CDR3 DNA: TGTGCCAGCAGTTACTCGGGGTACAGGGGACTCACCGGGGAGCTGTTTTTT

D gene: TRBD2
V gene: TRBV20-1
CDR3 length: 12
J gene: TRBJ2-5
clone size: many
CDR3 protein: CSATREGETQYF
CDR3 DNA: TGCAGTGCTACCAGGGAGGGAGAGACCCAGTACTTC

D gene: .
V gene: TRBV5-1
CDR3 length: 13
J gene: TRBJ2-7
clone size: many
CDR3 protein: CASSLDSTYEQYF
CDR3 DNA: TGCGCCAGCAGCTTGGACAGTACCTACGAGCAGTACTTC

D gene: .
V gene: TRBV20-1
CDR3 length: 12
J gene: TRBJ1-2
clone size: few
CDR3 protein: CSASAGPRRYTF
CDR3 DNA: TGCAGTGCCAGCGCGGGACCACGGCGATACACCTTC

D gene: TRBD2
V gene: TRBV25-1
CDR3 length: 17
J gene: TRBJ2-5
clone size: few
CDR3 protein: CASTGLWTSGFQETQYF
CDR3 DNA: TGTGCCAGCACCGGATTATGGACTAGCGGGTTTCAAGAGACCCAGTACTTC

D gene: .
V gene: TRBV4-1
CDR3 length: 13
J gene: TRBJ2-3
clone size: many
CDR3 protein: CASSYLPTDTQYF
CDR3 DNA: TGCGCCAGCAGCTACTTACCCACAGATACGCAGTATTTT

D gene: .
V gene: TRBV29-1
CDR3 length: 11
J gene: TRBJ1-2
clone size: .
CDR3 protein: CSVDGNYGYTF
CDR3 DNA: TGCAGCGTTGACGGTAACTATGGCTACACCTTC

D gene: TRBD2
V gene: TRBV10-3
CDR3 length: 14
J gene: TRBJ2-3
clone size: .
CDR3 protein: CATSSGSPPDTQYF
CDR3 DNA: TGTGCCACATCTAGCGGGAGTCCACCAGATACGCAGTATTTT

D gene: .
V gene: TRBV20-1
CDR3 length: 11
J gene: TRBJ1-2
clone size: many
CDR3 protein: CSARGPQGYTF
CDR3 DNA: TGCAGTGCTAGGGGACCTCAAGGCTACACCTTC

D gene: .
V gene: TRBV29-1
CDR3 length: 14
J gene: TRBJ2-3
clone size: many
CDR3 protein: CSASRDRLTDTQYF
CDR3 DNA: TGCAGCGCATCCCGCGACAGACTGACAGATACGCAGTATTTT

D gene: .
V gene: TRBV6-2/TRBV6-3
CDR3 length: 14
J gene: TRBJ2-1
clone size: many
CDR3 protein: CASKAPPGVSEQFF
CDR3 DNA: TGTGCCAGCAAGGCCCCACCTGGCGTCAGTGAGCAGTTCTTC

D gene: TRBD2
V gene: TRBV6-5
CDR3 length: 13
J gene: TRBJ2-2
clone size: many
CDR3 protein: CASSWGGDGELFF
CDR3 DNA: TGTGCCAGCAGTTGGGGGGGAGACGGGGAGCTGTTTTTT

D gene: .
V gene: TRBV5-1
CDR3 length: 18
J gene: TRBJ2-4
clone size: many
CDR3 protein: CASSQDTTSALAKNIQYF
CDR3 DNA: TGCGCCAGCAGCCAAGACACGACCTCAGCCTTAGCCAAAAACATTCAGTACTTC

D gene: .
V gene: TRBV20-1
CDR3 length: 15
J gene: TRBJ2-4
clone size: .
CDR3 protein: CSARGLWLAKNIQYF
CDR3 DNA: TGCAGTGCTAGGGGGCTCTGGCTAGCCAAAAACATTCAGTACTTC

D gene: .
V gene: TRBV20-1
CDR3 length: 12
J gene: TRBJ2-1
clone size: many
CDR3 protein: CSADLGVNEQFF
CDR3 DNA: TGCAGTGCTGACTTGGGGGTGAATGAGCAGTTCTTC

D gene: .
V gene: TRBV29-1
CDR3 length: 13
J gene: TRBJ1-5
clone size: .
CDR3 protein: CSVGWQGNQPQHF
CDR3 DNA: TGCAGCGTTGGGTGGCAGGGTAATCAGCCCCAGCATTTT

D gene: TRBD1
V gene: TRBV10-3
CDR3 length: 15
J gene: TRBJ2-5
clone size: many
CDR3 protein: CAISAGQDYQETQYF
CDR3 DNA: TGTGCCATCAGTGCGGGACAGGACTATCAAGAGACCCAGTACTTC

D gene: TRBD2
V gene: TRBV12-3/TRBV12-4
CDR3 length: 15
J gene: TRBJ2-7
clone size: many
CDR3 protein: CASSLLAGVGYEQYF
CDR3 DNA: TGTGCCAGCAGTTTACTAGCGGGAGTGGGCTACGAGCAGTACTTC

D gene: TRBD1
V gene: TRBV25-1
CDR3 length: 13
J gene: TRBJ2-7
clone size: many
CDR3 protein: CASSGDRGREQYF
CDR3 DNA: TGTGCCAGCAGTGGCGACAGGGGGAGGGAGCAGTACTTC

D gene: TRBD1
V gene: TRBV10-1
CDR3 length: 14
J gene: TRBJ2-7
clone size: once
CDR3 protein: CASSESGTGWEQYF
CDR3 DNA: TGCGCCAGCAGTGAGTCGGGGACAGGGTGGGAGCAGTACTTC

D gene: TRBD2
V gene: TRBV7-9
CDR3 length: 15
J gene: TRBJ2-5
clone size: many
CDR3 protein: CASSEERGIQETQYF
CDR3 DNA: TGTGCCAGCAGCGAGGAGCGGGGGATTCAAGAGACCCAGTACTTC

D gene: TRBD1
V gene: TRBV6-2/TRBV6-3
CDR3 length: 15
J gene: TRBJ1-2
clone size: few
CDR3 protein: CASSFGQATGYGYTF
CDR3 DNA: TGTGCCAGCAGTTTCGGACAGGCCACGGGCTATGGCTACACCTTC

D gene: .
V gene: TRBV12-3/TRBV12-4
CDR3 length: 13
J gene: TRBJ1-2
clone size: many
CDR3 protein: CASSPQDNYGYTF
CDR3 DNA: TGTGCCAGCAGCCCGCAGGATAACTATGGCTACACCTTC

D gene: .
V gene: TRBV5-1
CDR3 length: 14
J gene: TRBJ1-1
clone size: many
CDR3 protein: CASSGYRVGTEAFF
CDR3 DNA: TGCGCCAGCAGCGGATATAGGGTAGGGACTGAAGCTTTCTTT

D gene: .
V gene: TRBV20-1
CDR3 length: 13
J gene: TRBJ2-2
clone size: many
CDR3 protein: CSASSRRTGELFF
CDR3 DNA: TGCAGTGCGTCTAGCCGGCGCACCGGGGAGCTGTTTTTT

D gene: .
V gene: TRBV30
CDR3 length: 15
J gene: TRBJ2-1
clone size: many
CDR3 protein: CAWGSLGSAGNEQFF
CDR3 DNA: TGTGCCTGGGGGAGTCTGGGCTCCGCTGGCAATGAGCAGTTCTTC

D gene: TRBD1
V gene: TRBV5-1
CDR3 length: 15
J gene: TRBJ1-6
clone size: many
CDR3 protein: CASSPRQGNNSPLHF
CDR3 DNA: TGCGCCAGCAGCCCCCGACAGGGGAATAATTCACCCCTCCACTTT

D gene: TRBD1
V gene: TRBV10-3
CDR3 length: 14
J gene: TRBJ1-2
clone size: few
CDR3 protein: CAISPEPRQGGYTF
CDR3 DNA: TGTGCCATCAGCCCAGAACCGCGACAGGGAGGCTACACCTTC

D gene: .
V gene: TRBV15
CDR3 length: 15
J gene: TRBJ2-1
clone size: .
CDR3 protein: CATSRGDGDGNEQFF
CDR3 DNA: TGTGCCACCAGCAGAGGTGACGGTGATGGGAATGAGCAGTTCTTC

D gene: TRBD1
V gene: TRBV5-1
CDR3 length: 14
J gene: TRBJ2-7
clone size: many
CDR3 protein: CASSRDRDYHEQYF
CDR3 DNA: TGCGCCAGCAGCAGGGACAGGGATTACCACGAGCAGTACTTC

D gene: TRBD2
V gene: TRBV12-3/TRBV12-4
CDR3 length: 13
J gene: TRBJ2-1
clone size: .
CDR3 protein: CASRAGVSNEQFF
CDR3 DNA: TGTGCCAGCAGGGCGGGAGTAAGCAATGAGCAGTTCTTC

D gene: .
V gene: TRBV12-3/TRBV12-4
CDR3 length: 13
J gene: TRBJ2-3
clone size: .
CDR3 protein: CASKGGNTDTQYF
CDR3 DNA: TGTGCCAGCAAGGGGGGAAACACAGATACGCAGTATTTT

D gene: TRBD1
V gene: TRBV11-3
CDR3 length: 16
J gene: TRBJ1-2
clone size: .
CDR3 protein: CASSSRVGTGKRGYTF
CDR3 DNA: TGTGCCAGCAGCTCCCGGGTTGGGACAGGGAAGCGCGGCTACACCTTC

D gene: .
V gene: TRBV12-3/TRBV12-4
CDR3 length: 13
J gene: TRBJ2-1
clone size: few
CDR3 protein: CASSGWDRNEQFF
CDR3 DNA: TGTGCCAGCAGTGGGTGGGACCGGAATGAGCAGTTCTTC

D gene: .
V gene: TRBV18
CDR3 length: 16
J gene: TRBJ2-2
clone size: many
CDR3 protein: CASSPQTSLVAGELFF
CDR3 DNA: TGTGCCAGCTCACCACAGACTAGTCTGGTCGCCGGGGAGCTGTTTTTT

D gene: TRBD2
V gene: TRBV11-2
CDR3 length: 16
J gene: TRBJ2-2
clone size: many
CDR3 protein: CASSFWTSGATGELFF
CDR3 DNA: TGTGCCAGCAGCTTCTGGACTAGCGGGGCAACCGGGGAGCTGTTTTTT